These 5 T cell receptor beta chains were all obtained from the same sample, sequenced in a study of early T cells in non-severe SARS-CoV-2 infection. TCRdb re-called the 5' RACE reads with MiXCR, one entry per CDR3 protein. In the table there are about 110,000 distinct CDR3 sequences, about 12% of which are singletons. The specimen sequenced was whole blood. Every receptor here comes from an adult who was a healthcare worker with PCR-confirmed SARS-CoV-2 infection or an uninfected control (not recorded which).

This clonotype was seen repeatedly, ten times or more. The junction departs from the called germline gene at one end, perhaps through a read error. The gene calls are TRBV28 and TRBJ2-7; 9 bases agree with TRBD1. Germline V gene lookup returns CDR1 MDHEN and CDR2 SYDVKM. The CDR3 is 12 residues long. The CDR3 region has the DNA TGCGGGAGCGGGACAGGGAGATACGAGCAGTACTTC. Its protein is CGSGTGRYEQYF.

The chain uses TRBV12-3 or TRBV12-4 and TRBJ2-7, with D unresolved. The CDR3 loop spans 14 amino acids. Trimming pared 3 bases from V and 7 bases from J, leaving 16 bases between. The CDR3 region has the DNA TGTGCCAGCAGTTTGGCAGTTTGGATGGGGGAGCAGTACTTC. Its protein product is CASSLAVWMGEQYF.

In DNA form, the CDR3 reads TGTGCCAGCAGTTCCCATTCTCGCGAGCAGTACTTC. Protein product: CASSSHSREQYF. The chain couples TRBV28 to TRBJ2-7; the D is unclear. The CDR3 has 12 amino acids. Germline V gives CDR1 MDHEN, CDR2 SYDVKM. V was clipped by 4 bases and J by 6 bases, with 10 bases between them.

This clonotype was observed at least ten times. The CDR3 loop reads CSVPGEGAGSPYEQYF. The DNA for the CDR3 is TGCAGCGTTCCAGGGGAGGGAGCAGGGTCTCCCTACGAGCAGTACTTC. The genes are TRBV29-1 and TRBJ2-7; D is possibly TRBD2 (7 bases). The V gene lost 5 bases and the J gene lost 2 bases, with 22 bases spanning the gap. The CDR3 contains 16 residues. Germline assignment: CDR1 SQVTM and CDR2 ANQGSEA.

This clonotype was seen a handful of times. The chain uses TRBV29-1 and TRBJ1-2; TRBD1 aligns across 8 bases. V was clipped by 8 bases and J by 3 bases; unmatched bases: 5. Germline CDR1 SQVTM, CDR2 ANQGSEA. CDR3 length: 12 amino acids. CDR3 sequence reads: CSTGQGDYGYTF. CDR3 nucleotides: TGCAGCACTGGACAGGGAGACTATGGCTACACCTTC. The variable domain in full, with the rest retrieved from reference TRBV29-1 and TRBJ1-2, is SAVISQKPSRDICQRGTSLTIQCQVDSQVTMMFWYRQQPGQSLTLIATANQGSEATYESGFVIDKFPISRPNLTFSTLTVSNMSPEDSSIYLCSTGQGDYGYTFGSGTRLTVV.